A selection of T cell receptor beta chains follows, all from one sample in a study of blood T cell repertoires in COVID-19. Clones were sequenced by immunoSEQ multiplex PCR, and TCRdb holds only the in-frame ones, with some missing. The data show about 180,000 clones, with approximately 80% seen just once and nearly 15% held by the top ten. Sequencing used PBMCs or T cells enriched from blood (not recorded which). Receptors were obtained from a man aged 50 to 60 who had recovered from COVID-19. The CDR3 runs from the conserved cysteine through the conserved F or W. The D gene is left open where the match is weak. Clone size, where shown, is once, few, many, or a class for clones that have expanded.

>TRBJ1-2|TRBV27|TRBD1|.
CASSRTGFVGYTF
TGTGCCAGCAGCCGGACAGGGTTCGTTGGCTACACCTTC
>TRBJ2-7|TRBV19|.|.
CASRNGRTDSYEQYF
TGTGCCAGTAGAAATGGGCGGACAGATTCCTACGAGCAGTACTTC
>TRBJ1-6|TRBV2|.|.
CASTQESSYNSPLHF
TGTGCCAGCACACAGGAGAGCTCCTATAATTCACCCCTCCACTTT
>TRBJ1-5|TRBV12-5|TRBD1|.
CASGGQGNQPQHF
TGTGCTAGTGGGGGACAGGGCAATCAGCCCCAGCATTTT
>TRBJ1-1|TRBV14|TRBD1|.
CASSRQGYTEAFF
TGTGCCAGCAGCCGACAGGGGTACACTGAAGCTTTCTTT
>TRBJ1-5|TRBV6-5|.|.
CASRSGRTINQPQHF
TGTGCCAGCAGATCGGGACGGACTATCAATCAGCCCCAGCATTTT
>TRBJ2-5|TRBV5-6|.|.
CASSLGQGETQYF
TGTGCCAGCAGCTTGGGGCAGGGGGAGACCCAGTACTTC
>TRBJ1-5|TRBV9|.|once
CASSVDWGQGQPQHF
TGTGCCAGCAGCGTAGATTGGGGGCAGGGTCAGCCCCAGCATTTT
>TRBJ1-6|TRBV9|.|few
CASSVDSYNSPLHF
TGTGCCAGCAGCGTAGACAGTTATAATTCACCCCTCCACTTT
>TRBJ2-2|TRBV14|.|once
CASRQQGYTGELFF
TGTGCCAGCAGGCAACAGGGTTACACCGGGGAGCTGTTTTTT
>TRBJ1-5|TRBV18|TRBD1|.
CASSETGSNQPQHF
TGTGCCAGCTCAGAGACAGGGTCTAATCAGCCCCAGCATTTT
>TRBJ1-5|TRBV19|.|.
CASLDGSVESNQPQHF
TGTGCCAGTTTGGACGGGAGCGTCGAGAGCAATCAGCCCCAGCATTTT
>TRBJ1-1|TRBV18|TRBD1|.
CASSRQGALNTEAFF
TGTGCCAGCTCACGACAGGGGGCTTTGAACACTGAAGCTTTCTTT
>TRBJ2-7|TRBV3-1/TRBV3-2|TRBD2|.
CASSETSGGLAPYEQYF
TGTGCCAGCAGCGAGACTAGCGGGGGGCTTGCCCCCTACGAGCAGTACTTC
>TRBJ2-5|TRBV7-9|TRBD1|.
CASSQDRGSQETQYF
TGTGCCAGCAGCCAAGACAGGGGGTCACAAGAGACCCAGTACTTC
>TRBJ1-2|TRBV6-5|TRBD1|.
CASSRTGREVGYTF
TGTGCCAGCAGCCGGACAGGGAGGGAAGTTGGCTACACCTTC
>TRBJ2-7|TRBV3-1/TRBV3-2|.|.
CASSTIRGTYEQYF
TGTGCCAGCAGCACTATCAGGGGTACGTACGAGCAGTACTTC
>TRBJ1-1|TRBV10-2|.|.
CASIQHEGLKNTEAFF
TGCGCCAGCATACAGCATGAGGGACTGAAGAACACTGAAGCTTTCTTT
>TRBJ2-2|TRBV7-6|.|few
CASSLEVWGDTGELFF
TGTGCCAGCAGCTTAGAGGTCTGGGGGGACACCGGGGAGCTGTTTTTT
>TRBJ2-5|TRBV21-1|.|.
CASRQRRGETQYF
TGTGCCAGCAGGCAACGTAGGGGAGAGACCCAGTACTTC
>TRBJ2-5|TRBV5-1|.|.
CASSLTDRFQETQYF
TGCGCCAGCAGCTTGACCGACAGATTTCAAGAGACCCAGTACTTC
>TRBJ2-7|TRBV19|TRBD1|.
CASSTLGTVYEQYF
TGTGCCAGCTCTACCCTTGGGACAGTTTACGAGCAGTACTTC
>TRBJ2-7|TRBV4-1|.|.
CASSQEGSRGNEQYF
TGCGCCAGCAGCCAAGAAGGGAGCAGGGGCAACGAGCAGTACTTC
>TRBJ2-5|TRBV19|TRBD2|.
CASRTGTSGSGTQYF
TGTGCCAGTAGGACCGGGACTAGCGGTTCAGGGACCCAGTACTTC
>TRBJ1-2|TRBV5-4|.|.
CASSLAGTQVFGYTF
TGTGCCAGCAGCTTGGCGGGTACACAGGTTTTCGGCTACACCTTC
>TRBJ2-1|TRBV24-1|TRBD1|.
CATSDSGGSIHEQFF
TGTGCCACCAGTGATTCAGGGGGCTCTATCCATGAGCAGTTCTTC
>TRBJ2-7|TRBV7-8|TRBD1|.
CASSLGQGARLYF
TGTGCCAGCAGCTTAGGACAGGGAGCGAGATTGTACTTC
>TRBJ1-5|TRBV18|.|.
CASSPRAAGDDQPQHF
TGTGCCAGCTCACCACGGGCGGCAGGGGATGATCAGCCCCAGCATTTT
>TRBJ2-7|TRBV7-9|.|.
CASSPDTAYEQYF
TGTGCCAGCAGCCCTGACACAGCCTACGAGCAGTACTTC
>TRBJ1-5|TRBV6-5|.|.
CASSYQGFQHF
TGTGCCAGCAGTTACCAGGGGTTCCAGCATTTT
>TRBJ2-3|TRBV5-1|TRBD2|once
CASSLDLAGDTDTQYF
TGCGCCAGCAGCTTGGATCTAGCGGGGGACACAGATACGCAGTATTTT
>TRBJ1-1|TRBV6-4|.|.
CASSVSEANTEAFF
TGTGCCAGCAGTGTTTCAGAGGCGAACACTGAAGCTTTCTTT
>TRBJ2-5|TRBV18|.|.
CASSPPSGREETQYF
TGTGCCAGCTCACCACCGTCGGGCAGGGAAGAGACCCAGTACTTC
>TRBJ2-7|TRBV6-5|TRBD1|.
CASWGQGVTYEQYF
TGTGCCAGCTGGGGACAGGGGGTTACCTACGAGCAGTACTTC
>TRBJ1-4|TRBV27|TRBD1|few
CASSSRTGGYSEKLFF
TGTGCCAGCAGTTCCCGGACAGGGGGGTATTCTGAAAAACTGTTTTTT
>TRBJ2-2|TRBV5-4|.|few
CASSFDRYTGELFF
TGTGCCAGCAGCTTTGACAGATACACCGGGGAGCTGTTTTTT
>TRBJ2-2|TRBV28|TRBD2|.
CASSRSGGTGELFF
TGTGCCAGCAGTCGTAGCGGGGGGACCGGGGAGCTGTTTTTT
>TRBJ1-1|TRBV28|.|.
CASSPGGRNTEAFF
TGTGCCAGCAGTCCCGGGGGTCGGAACACTGAAGCTTTCTTT
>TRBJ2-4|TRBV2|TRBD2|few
CASMEGTSGLLAKNIQYF
TGTGCCAGCATGGAAGGGACTAGCGGTTTACTAGCCAAAAACATTCAGTACTTC
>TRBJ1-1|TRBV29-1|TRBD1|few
CIAGGTNTEAFF
TGCATCGCAGGGGGCACGAACACTGAAGCTTTCTTT
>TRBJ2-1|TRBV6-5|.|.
CASSLLRAAYNEQFF
TGTGCCAGCAGTCTACTCAGGGCGGCCTACAATGAGCAGTTCTTC
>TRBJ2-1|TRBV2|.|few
CASSNNYNEQFF
TGTGCCAGCAGTAACAACTACAATGAGCAGTTCTTC
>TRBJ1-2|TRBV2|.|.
CASSPSSAGARNYGYTF
TGTGCCAGCAGTCCTAGTTCCGCGGGGGCCCGAAACTATGGCTACACCTTC
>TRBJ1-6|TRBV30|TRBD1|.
CAWSVRGNSPLHF
TGTGCCTGGAGTGTCAGGGGGAATTCACCCCTCCACTTT
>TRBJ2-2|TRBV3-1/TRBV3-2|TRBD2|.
CASSQDIASGGRELFF
TGTGCCAGCAGCCAAGATATAGCTAGCGGGGGAAGGGAGCTGTTTTTT
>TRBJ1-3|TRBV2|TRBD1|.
CASWTGKGGNTIYF
TGTGCCAGTTGGACAGGGAAAGGTGGAAACACCATATATTTT
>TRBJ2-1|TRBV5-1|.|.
CASSLVQGYNEQFF
TGCGCCAGCAGCTTGGTGCAGGGCTACAATGAGCAGTTCTTC
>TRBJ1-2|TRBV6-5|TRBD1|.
CASSRQGDYGYTF
TGTGCCAGCAGCCGACAGGGAGACTATGGCTACACCTTC
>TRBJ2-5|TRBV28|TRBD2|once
CASSLRQAGPETQYF
TGTGCCAGCAGTCTGCGTCAAGCGGGGCCGGAGACCCAGTACTTC
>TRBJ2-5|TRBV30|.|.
CAWSVQRETQYF
TGTGCCTGGAGTGTCCAGCGGGAGACCCAGTACTTC